One and the same sample provided the 24 T cell receptor beta chains below, sequenced in a study of molecular identifiers for immune sequencing clone quantification. MiXCR, run by TCRdb on the PCR reads, gives a single entry per CDR3 protein. The sample lists 400,000 to 600,000 distinct CDR3 sequences, roughly a fifth occurring once. The sequenced sample consisted of naive CD8+ T cells from blood, with Jurkat cell RNA spiked in. Subset meaning: FACS-sorted CD8+CD4-CCR7+CD45RA+ naive T cells. These receptors came from a human donor in good health. Some libraries in this study had Jurkat cell RNA spiked in.

This clonotype was seen a single time. A much larger clone differs from this one at a single base, so this may be a read error. This chain links TRBV4-2 with TRBJ2-7, with 7 nucleotides matching TRBD2. V was pared by 5 bases and J by 2 bases, with 12 bases of the junction left unmatched. Germline CDR1 and CDR2: LGHNA and YNFKEQ. This CDR3 has 16 residues. CDR3 in amino acids: CASSAAPGLTPYEQYF. In DNA form, the CDR3 reads TGTGCCAGCAGCGCGGCACCGGGACTAACGCCCTACGAGCAGTACTTC.

This clonotype was counted only a few times. One junction end does not reproduce the germline sequence, and a read error may be involved. The V call is TRBV12-3 or TRBV12-4, the J call TRBJ1-1; D remains unclear. This CDR3 is 12 amino acids long. DNA of the CDR3: TGTGTCAGCAGTTTGGACCTAGCGGAAGCTTTCTTT. Encoded protein: CVSSLDLAEAFF.

This clonotype was seen a handful of times. Since a much larger clone is just one base distant, this may be a read error. The V and J genes are TRBV27 and TRBJ2-7; D could derive from TRBD1 or TRBD2 (7 bases each). Looked up from germline, CDR1 is MNHEY and CDR2 is SMNVEV (reference sequence). The CDR3 runs 13 residues. V dropped 2 bases and J dropped 5 bases, with 10 bases sitting between them. CDR3 sequence (DNA): TGTGCCAGCAGTTTACAGGGGGGGAACGAGCAGTACTTC. Residues: CASSLQGGNEQYF.

This clonotype has only a few counts. This rearrangement joins TRBV4-1 to TRBJ2-1; 8 bases fit TRBD2. This CDR3 has 15 residues. Germline trimming cut 1 base from V and 5 bases from J; bases unmatched to any gene: 4. Looked up from germline, CDR1 is MGHRA and CDR2 is YSYEKL. CDR3 in amino acids: CASSQGLARDNEQFF. The CDR3 nucleotides read TGCGCCAGCAGCCAAGGACTAGCGCGAGACAATGAGCAGTTCTTC.

The chain links TRBV20-1 to TRBJ2-3; D gene uncertain. Trimming left V 1 base short and J 1 base short, with 6 bases between. Germline V CDR1 and CDR2: DFQATT, SNEGSKA (reference sequence). The CDR3 has 13 residues. As DNA, the CDR3 is TGCAGTGCTAGAGTCCGAGGCACAGATACGCAGTATTTT. Residues: CSARVRGTDTQYF.

The chain combines TRBV7-2 with TRBJ1-4, with D hard to call. The CDR3 totals 16 residues. V shed 2 bases and J shed 6 bases, with 16 bases lying between them. Germline V gives CDR1 SGHTA, CDR2 FQGNSA. CDR3: CASSLPIGREDEKLFF. CDR3 coding DNA: TGTGCCAGCAGCTTACCCATCGGGAGGGAGGATGAAAAACTGTTTTTT.

For this clonotype: This may come from a read error, since a much larger clone is one base off. CDR3 sequence (DNA): TGTGCCAGCAGCTTAGCAGGCGGGAAGCGGTACGAGCAGTGCTTC. Translation gives CASSLAGGKRYEQCF. V gene TRBV7-6 combines with J gene TRBJ2-7; possible D gene TRBD2, 6 bases. The germline V gene has CDR1 SGHVS and CDR2 FNYEAQ. This CDR3 has 15 amino acids.

This clonotype was detected ten times or more. V is TRBV19 and J is TRBJ2-7, with TRBD2 matching 9 bases. V shed 5 bases and J 4 bases; nucleotides not matched to a gene: 6. The germline CDR1 and CDR2 sequences are LNHDA and SQIVND (reference sequence). The CDR3 length is 14 residues. The CDR3 is CASSAGLAGYEQYF. The DNA for the CDR3 is TGTGCCAGTAGTGCCGGTCTAGCGGGGTACGAGCAGTACTTC. Full variable domain (missing parts from reference TRBV19 and TRBJ2-7): DGGITQSPKYLFRKEGQNVTLSCEQNLNHDAMYWYRQDPGQGLRLIYYSQIVNDFQKGDIAEGYSVSREKKESFPLTVTSAQKNPTAFYLCASSAGLAGYEQYFGPGTRLTVT.

A word on this clonotype: One end of the junction fails to match germline, which may point to a read error. The V call is TRBV4-1, the J call TRBJ1-5; D remains unclear. CDR1 and CDR2 from the germline V gene are MGHRA and YSYEKL. The CDR3 is made up of 15 amino acids. This chain's CDR3 is CASSQDINSKQPQHF. The CDR3, as DNA: TGCGCCAGCAGCCAAGATATCAATAGCAAACAGCCCCAGCATTTT.

This clonotype has just one count. A much larger clone differs by one base, so this may be a read error. The chain uses TRBV29-1 and TRBJ2-7, with TRBD2 matching over 11 bases. Germline lookup yields CDR1 SQVTM and CDR2 ANQGSEA. Trimming removed 3 bases from V and 4 bases from J; junction bases left unmatched: 11. This CDR3 is built from 16 residues. The CDR3 sequence: CSVDGGTSGWGYEQYF. DNA for the CDR3: TGCAGCGTTGATGGGGGGACTAGCGGCTGGGGGTACGAGCAGTACTTC.

The CDR3 region has the DNA TGCGCCAGCAGCCAAACGGCCAGGACTAGCGGAATATTAGTGGACAGCTCCTACAATGAGCAGTTCTTC. The encoded protein is CASSQTARTSGILVDSSYNEQFF. The V call is TRBV4-1, the J call TRBJ2-1, with 10 bases lining up with TRBD2. This CDR3 has 23 amino acids. The ends lost 2 bases at V and 0 bases at J; junction bases unmatched: 22. Germline assignment: CDR1 MGHRA and CDR2 YSYEKL.

Comments on this clonotype: An end of the junction differs from the germline gene, which may be a read error. This sequence joins TRBV4-3 and TRBJ2-1; a possible D gene is TRBD1 (6 bases). Germline CDR1 LGHNA, CDR2 YSLEER. CDR3 length: 15 amino acids. The CDR3 reads CASSQGHLSYNEQLF. The CDR3 nucleotides read TGCGCCAGCAGCCAGGGACACCTTTCCTACAATGAGCAGCTCTTC.

Comment on this clonotype: This may come from a read error, since a much larger clone is one base off. The genes are TRBV4-3 and TRBJ2-1; TRBD2 matches at 7 bases. Germline V gene data show CDR1 as LGHNA and CDR2 as YSLEER. The CDR3 is 16 residues long. V trimming: 4 bases; J trimming: 5 bases; junction bases outside the gene matches: 11. The DNA of the CDR3 is TGCGCCAGCAGCCGTGGGACTAACGGGAGGAACAATGAGCAGTTCTTC. Its protein is CASSRGTNGRNNEQFF.

The DNA for the CDR3 is TGTGCCAGCAGGCCCTTGACTAGCGGGAGGGCCGCAGGTACGCAGTATTTT. It codes for CASRPLTSGRAAGTQYF. This chain uses TRBV27 with TRBJ2-3; 14 nucleotides agree with TRBD2. Trimming at V came to 6 bases and at J to 8 bases, leaving 13 bases not matched to a gene. Germline V lookup: CDR1 MNHEY, CDR2 SMNVEV (reference sequence). The CDR3 loop spans 17 amino acids.

This clonotype was observed a few times. The chain combines TRBV19 with TRBJ2-3; no clear D gene. Germline-derived CDR1 and CDR2 are LNHDA and SQIVND (reference sequence). The CDR3 runs to 14 residues. V was cut by 1 base and J by 2 bases, with 7 bases left in between. The CDR3 spells CASSIGQVTDTQYF. DNA for the CDR3: TGTGCCAGTAGTATAGGACAAGTCACAGATACGCAGTATTTT. Together with reference TRBV19 and TRBJ2-3, the CDR3 gives the full variable domain: DGGITQSPKYLFRKEGQNVTLSCEQNLNHDAMYWYRQDPGQGLRLIYYSQIVNDFQKGDIAEGYSVSREKKESFPLTVTSAQKNPTAFYLCASSIGQVTDTQYFGPGTRLTVL.

This clonotype was recorded many times. This chain links TRBV7-2 with TRBJ2-5; D not certain. This CDR3 is 13 amino acids long. V lost 3 bases and J lost 9, with 14 bases in between. Germline V gene data show CDR1 as SGHTA and CDR2 as FQGNSA. The CDR3 bases are TGTGCCAGCAGCTTGAACGCCCCTGGGGCCCAGTACTTC. As protein: CASSLNAPGAQYF. Using reference TRBV7-2 and TRBJ2-5 for the parts outside the CDR3, the full variable domain is GAGVSQSPSNKVTEKGKDVELRCDPISGHTALYWYRQSLGQGLEFLIYFQGNSAPDKSGLPSDRFSAERTGGSVSTLTIQRTQQEDSAVYLCASSLNAPGAQYFGPGTRLLVL.

This clonotype was seen at least ten times. V is TRBV12-5 and J is TRBJ2-7; 9 nucleotides line up with TRBD1. Germline trimming cut 6 bases from V and 3 bases from J; bases unmatched to any gene: 6. CDR3 length: 14 amino acids. CDR1 and CDR2 from the germline V gene are LGHNT and FRNRAP. CDR3 sequence (DNA): TGTGCTAGTGGCCCGACAGGGGGGTACTACGAGCAGTACTTC. It codes for CASGPTGGYYEQYF.

In its sample, this clonotype was seen a few times. The chain combines TRBV30 with TRBJ1-1; D gene ambiguous. Per the germline V gene, CDR1 is GTSNPN and CDR2 is SVGIG (reference sequence). V gave up 2 bases and J gave up 4 bases, with 5 bases separating them. The CDR3 covers 11 residues. CDR3 amino acids: CAWSRGTEAFF. Here the CDR3 DNA reads TGTGCCTGGAGTAGAGGCACTGAAGCTTTCTTT.

On this clonotype itself: A much larger clone sits a single nucleotide away, making a read error possible. The chain combines TRBV4-1 with TRBJ1-1; D is unresolved. The ends were cut back, 3 bases at V and 1 base at J, with 15 bases in the middle. There are 16 residues in the CDR3. The germline gives CDR1 MGHRA, CDR2 YSYEKL. The CDR3 coding sequence is TGCGCCAGCAGCCACCCCTGGATAGCCGCGAACACTGAAGCTTTCTTT. As protein: CASSHPWIAANTEAFF.

Worth noting for this clonotype: This may stem from a read error, because a much larger clone lies one nucleotide away. The V and J genes are TRBV9 and TRBJ2-2, with a weak D call TRBD2 (5 bases). The CDR3 consists of 14 residues. Germline-derived CDR1 and CDR2 are SGDLS and YYNGEE. DNA for the CDR3: TGTGCCAGCAGCGTCGCGAGCGGTTTCGGGGAGCTGTCTTTT. Translation gives CASSVASGFGELSF.

The CDR3 reads CASGPRFTDTQYF. For the CDR3, the DNA is TGTGCCAGCGGACCGCGTTTCACAGATACGCAGTATTTT. The J gene is TRBJ2-3, the V gene TRBV27; unclear D gene. This CDR3 has 13 residues. V was pared by 8 bases and J by 2 bases, with 11 bases between. Germline V gene lookup returns CDR1 MNHEY and CDR2 SMNVEV (reference sequence).

Many counts were recorded for this clonotype. The J gene is TRBJ2-7, the V gene TRBV30; D is ambiguous. The CDR3 has 12 residues. Trimming pared 3 bases from V and 2 bases from J, leaving 8 bases between. Germline assignment: CDR1 GTSNPN and CDR2 SVGIG (reference sequence). This CDR3 is CAWSPVPYEQYF. CDR3 sequence (DNA): TGTGCCTGGAGCCCAGTCCCCTACGAGCAGTACTTC.

V is TRBV19 and J is TRBJ1-5; the D is unclear. The CDR3 extends over 15 amino acids. V was cut by 3 bases and J by 4 bases, with 13 bases left in between. Germline V lookup: CDR1 LNHDA, CDR2 SQIVND (reference sequence). The CDR3 region has the DNA TGTGCCAGTAGTATCAACCCCTATCCTAATCAGCCCCAGCATTTT. Translation gives CASSINPYPNQPQHF.

As for this clonotype: The junction differs from germline at one of its ends, possibly a read error. The V call is TRBV12-3 or TRBV12-4, the J call TRBJ2-3; no clear D. The CDR3 loop spans 14 amino acids. CDR3 nucleotides: TGCGCCAGCAGGTTCCAAAACCTTGGCGATACGCAGTATTTT. Its protein is CASRFQNLGDTQYF.